This T cell receptor beta chain was retrieved from a study of blood T cells in healthy people across ages. Study-wide results and caveats: Diversity estimates drawn from one million T cells were deemed underestimates. Naive CD4+ cells and diversity were both higher in long-lived donors than in aged donors.

Through a sample-barcoded 5' primer and a J-beta primer mix, a second PCR was run for 7 to 11 cycles. Researchers report that a template-switch adaptor with 12 random nucleotides tagged each cDNA molecule. TCRdb called the 5' RACE reads again in MiXCR, with one record for every CDR3 protein. Of about 580,000 distinct CDR3 sequences listed, 40% to 50% were seen once; the top ten hold under 30%. Points on this clonotype: Its specificity is unknown.

There are 16 residues in the CDR3. Trimming took 3 bases from V and 0 from J; bases not matched to a gene: 6. Germline lookup yields CDR1 KGHSH and CDR2 LQKENI. The chain is built from TRBV18 and TRBJ2-3; 7 nucleotides line up with TRBD1. The source is a man of 80 years or more in good health. The source material was blood. In DNA, the CDR3 is TGTGCCAGCTCACCGAGGGGACAGTTTAGCACAGATACGCAGTATTTT. Amino acid sequence: CASSPRGQFSTDTQYF.